This T cell receptor beta chain was retrieved from a study of blood T cell repertoires in COVID-19 (TCRdb year 2020). With regard to the full study: Samples covering the acute and convalescent phases of COVID-19 were provided by collaborators in the United States, Italy and Spain. The material from the prospective study consisted of cDNA or gDNA derived from T cells, B-cell-depleted T cells, or PBMCs. HLA class I and class II types, where available, came from metadata supplied by the sample provider rather than from assay-based typing. Deeply sampled blood TCRbeta repertoires from subjects exposed to, actively infected with, or recovered from COVID-19 were included in the dataset. Samples were obtained from the ongoing ImmuneRACE study (first 160 participants) and from 950 to 1,500 subjects provided by 6 global collaborators. The sample metadata nearly always contained a de-identified subject ID, COVID-19 status, age in years and sex. A freely available public database, intended as a resource for researchers studying the immune response to SARS-CoV-2, is where the repertoires were released.

In the prospective study, participants were about 18 to 100 years old, resided in 24 geographic areas of the United States, and were enrolled through a virtual design. In the prospective study, participants were assigned to cohorts based on the clinical history participants reported in a screening survey and a study questionnaire. Exposed participants were defined as having been in contact with someone with a PCR-confirmed or clinician-diagnosed COVID-19 case within 2 weeks of study entry. Mobile phlebotomists in the prospective study collected whole blood, serum and a nasopharyngeal or oropharyngeal swab from every participant. Participants in the prospective study had the option to provide additional blood draws and questionnaires over a roughly two-month period. Before DNA extraction, prospective study blood samples were shipped either frozen or at room temperature. The paper's findings and limits, for the study overall: The amount of clinical and demographic metadata varied by source and participant and was provided uncurated.

As regards this clone: The target of this receptor is not known. The input lacks base qualities; no much larger clone sits a single base away.

The immunoSEQ Assay, a bias-controlled multiplex PCR, was used to amplify TCRbeta CDR3 regions from genomic DNA. In the source study's methods: The number of nucleated cells in each sample was estimated from the amplification of reference gene primers within the assay. Sequence reads were collapsed and filtered to measure the absolute abundance of every unique TCRbeta CDR3 rearrangement. For each sample, productive Simpson clonality was calculated as the square root of Simpson's diversity index across productive rearrangements. Not all clones reach the TCRdb copy of this immuneACCESS table, which keeps in-frame sequences only. Checked studies attribute under half of the gap to unresolved V genes and leave the rest unexplained. The V and J calls and clone size are taken from that table; D and trimming were inferred from the DNA. This sample gives nearly 250,000 clones in total; around 90% of them show up just once. The ten largest clonotypes hold around 1% of the sample.

The origin of this receptor is a man in his fifties who had been exposed to COVID-19. Sequenced input: PBMCs or T cells enriched from blood (not recorded which).

The CDR3 region reads CASSSGQGATGELFF. The nucleotide sequence is TGCGCCAGCAGCTCAGGACAGGGGGCAACCGGGGAGCTGTTTTTT. The receptor chain draws on TRBV5-1 and TRBJ2-2, with 11 middle bases fitting TRBD1. In the germline V gene, CDR1 corresponds to SGHRS and CDR2 to YFSETQ. The V end gives up 3 bases and the J end 5 bases, leaving 3 bases in the junction not matched to a gene. From cysteine to phenylalanine, the CDR3 is 15 amino acids long. Just the 45-base CDR3 DNA is kept, in frame starting at base 1.